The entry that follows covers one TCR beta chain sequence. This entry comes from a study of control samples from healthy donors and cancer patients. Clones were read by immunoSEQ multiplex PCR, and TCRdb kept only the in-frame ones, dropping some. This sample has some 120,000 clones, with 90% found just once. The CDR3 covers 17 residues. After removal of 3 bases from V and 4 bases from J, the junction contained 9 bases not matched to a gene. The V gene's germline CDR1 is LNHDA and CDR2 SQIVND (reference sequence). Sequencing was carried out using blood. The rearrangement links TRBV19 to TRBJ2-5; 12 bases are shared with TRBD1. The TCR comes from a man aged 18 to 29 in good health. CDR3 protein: CASSMPLGQGAGETQYF. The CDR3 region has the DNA TGTGCCAGTAGTATGCCCCTGGGACAGGGGGCCGGAGAGACCCAGTACTTC.